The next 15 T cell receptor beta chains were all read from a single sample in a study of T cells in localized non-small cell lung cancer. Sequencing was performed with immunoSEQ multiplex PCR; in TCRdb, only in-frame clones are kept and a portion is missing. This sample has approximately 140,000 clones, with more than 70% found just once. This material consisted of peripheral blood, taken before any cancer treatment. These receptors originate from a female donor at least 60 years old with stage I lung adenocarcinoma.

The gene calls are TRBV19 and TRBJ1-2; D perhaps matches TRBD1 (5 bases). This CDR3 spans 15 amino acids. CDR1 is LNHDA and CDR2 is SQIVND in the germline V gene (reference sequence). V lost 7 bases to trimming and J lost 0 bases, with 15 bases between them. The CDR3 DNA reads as TGTGCCAGTAACCGGGACCGCTCCACTAACTATGGCTACACCTTC. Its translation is CASNRDRSTNYGYTF.

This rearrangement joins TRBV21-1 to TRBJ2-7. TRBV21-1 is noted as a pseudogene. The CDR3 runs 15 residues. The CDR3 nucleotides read TGTGCCAGCAGCAAATCTTACCCGACTCGCGTTTGGGGGTACTTC. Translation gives CASSKSYPTRVWGYF.

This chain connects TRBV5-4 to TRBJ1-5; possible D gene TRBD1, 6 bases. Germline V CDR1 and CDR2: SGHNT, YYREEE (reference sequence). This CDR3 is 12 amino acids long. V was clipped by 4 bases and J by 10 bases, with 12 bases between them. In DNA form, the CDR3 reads TGTGCCAGCAGCCCGGACAGCGGACCCCAGCATTTT. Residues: CASSPDSGPQHF.

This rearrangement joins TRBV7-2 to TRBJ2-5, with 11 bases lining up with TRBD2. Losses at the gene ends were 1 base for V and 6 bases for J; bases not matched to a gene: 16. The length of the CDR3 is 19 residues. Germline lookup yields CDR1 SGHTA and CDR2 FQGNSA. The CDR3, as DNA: TGTGCCAGCAGCTTAGATGGGGACATAGCGGGAGGGCGGCTGAAGACCCAGTACTTC. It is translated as CASSLDGDIAGGRLKTQYF.

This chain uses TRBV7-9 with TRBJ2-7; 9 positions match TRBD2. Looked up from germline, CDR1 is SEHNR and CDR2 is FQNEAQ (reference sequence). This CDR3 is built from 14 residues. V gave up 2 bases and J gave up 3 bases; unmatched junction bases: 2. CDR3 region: CASSLSSGNYEQYF. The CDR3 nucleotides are TGTGCCAGCAGCTTATCTAGCGGGAACTACGAGCAGTACTTC.

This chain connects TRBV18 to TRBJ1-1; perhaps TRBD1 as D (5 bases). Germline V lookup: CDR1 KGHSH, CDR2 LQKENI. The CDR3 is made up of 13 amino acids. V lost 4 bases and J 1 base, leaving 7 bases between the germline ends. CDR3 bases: TGTGCCAGCTCACAACAGGAGAACACTGAAGCTTTCTTT. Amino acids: CASSQQENTEAFF.

CDR3 DNA sequence: TGTGCCAGCAGTACCCTACAGCGTTTGAACACTGAAGCTTTCTTT. It specifies CASSTLQRLNTEAFF. The chain joins TRBV28 to TRBJ1-1; D gene ambiguous. Trimming shortened V by 5 bases and J by 0 bases, and 13 bases separated the two germline ends. The CDR3 runs to 15 residues. CDR1 and CDR2 (germline): MDHEN, SYDVKM.

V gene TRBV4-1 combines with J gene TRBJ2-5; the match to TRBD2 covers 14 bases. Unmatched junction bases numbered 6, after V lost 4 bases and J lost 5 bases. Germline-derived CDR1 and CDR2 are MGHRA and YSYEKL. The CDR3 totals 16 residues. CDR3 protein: CASSRTSGRIEETQYF. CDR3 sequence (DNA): TGCGCCAGCAGCCGGACTAGCGGGAGGATCGAGGAGACCCAGTACTTC.

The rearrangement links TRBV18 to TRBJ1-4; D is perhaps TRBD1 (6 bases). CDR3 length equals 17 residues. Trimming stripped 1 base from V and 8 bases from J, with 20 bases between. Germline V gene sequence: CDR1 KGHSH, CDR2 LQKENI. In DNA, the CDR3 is TGTGCCAGCTCACCACTCGGGACATCCTCGCGTGGGGAAAAACTGTTTTTT. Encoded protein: CASSPLGTSSRGEKLFF.

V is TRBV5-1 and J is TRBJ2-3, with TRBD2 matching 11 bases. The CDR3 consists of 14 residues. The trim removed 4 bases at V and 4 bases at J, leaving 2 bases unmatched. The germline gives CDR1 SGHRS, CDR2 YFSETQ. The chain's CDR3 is CASSPGLAADTQYF. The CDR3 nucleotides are TGCGCCAGCAGCCCGGGACTAGCGGCAGATACGCAGTATTTT.

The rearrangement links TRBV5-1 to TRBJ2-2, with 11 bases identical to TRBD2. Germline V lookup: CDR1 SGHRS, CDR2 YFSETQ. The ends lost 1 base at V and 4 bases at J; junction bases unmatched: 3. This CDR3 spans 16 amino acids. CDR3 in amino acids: CASSLWTSGLTGELFF. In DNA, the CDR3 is TGCGCCAGCAGCTTGTGGACTAGCGGGCTCACCGGGGAGCTGTTTTTT.

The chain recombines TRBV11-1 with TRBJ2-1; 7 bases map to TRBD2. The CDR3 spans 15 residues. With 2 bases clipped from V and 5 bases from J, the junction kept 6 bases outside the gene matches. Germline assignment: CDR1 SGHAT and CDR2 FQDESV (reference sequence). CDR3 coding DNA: TGTGCCAGCAGCTTATCCCTAGCGGCCAACAATGAGCAGTTCTTC. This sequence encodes CASSLSLAANNEQFF.

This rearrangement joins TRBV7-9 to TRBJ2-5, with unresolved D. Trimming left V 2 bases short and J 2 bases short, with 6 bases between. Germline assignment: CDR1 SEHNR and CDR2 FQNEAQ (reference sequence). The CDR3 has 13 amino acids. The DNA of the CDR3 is TGTGCCAGCAGCTTATCAGTTCAAGAGACCCAGTACTTC. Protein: CASSLSVQETQYF.

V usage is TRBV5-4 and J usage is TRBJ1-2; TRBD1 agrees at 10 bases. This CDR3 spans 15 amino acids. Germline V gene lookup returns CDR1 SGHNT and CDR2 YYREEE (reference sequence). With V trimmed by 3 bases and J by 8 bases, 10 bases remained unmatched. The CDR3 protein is CASSYSGQGRRGYTF. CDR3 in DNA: TGTGCCAGCAGCTATTCGGGACAGGGGAGGAGAGGCTACACCTTC.

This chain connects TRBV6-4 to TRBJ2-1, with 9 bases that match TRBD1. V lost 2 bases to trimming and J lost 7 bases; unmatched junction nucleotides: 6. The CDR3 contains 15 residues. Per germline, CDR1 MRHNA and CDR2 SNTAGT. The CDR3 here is CASSDTGTGWNEQFF. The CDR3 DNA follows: TGTGCCAGCAGTGACACCGGGACAGGGTGGAATGAGCAGTTCTTC.